Presented here are 26 T cell receptor beta chains from one specimen sequenced in a study of beta chain features in type 1 diabetes. Sequenced material consisted of expressed TCRB transcripts (all of the isolated RNA was reverse transcribed). TCRdb's table, derived via immunoSEQ multiplex PCR, lists solely in-frame clones and lacks some. The sample has about 450,000 clones, about an eighth seen once. The sample was naive CD4+ T cells from blood. The source is a woman under 30 in good health.

The J gene is TRBJ1-1, the V gene TRBV4-3; TRBD1 matches at 7 bases. This CDR3 contains 17 residues. Germline V gene sequence: CDR1 LGHNA, CDR2 YSLEER. Unmatched junction bases numbered 13, after V lost 1 base and J lost 5 bases. This chain's CDR3 is CASSQAGWPQQGTEAFF. The CDR3, as DNA: TGCGCCAGCAGCCAAGCGGGTTGGCCCCAACAGGGGACTGAAGCTTTCTTT.

This clone appeared a few times. The chain employs TRBV4-1 and TRBJ2-7; D possibly corresponds to TRBD1 (6 bases). The V gene lost 4 bases and the J gene lost 3 bases, with 19 bases spanning the gap. Germline CDR1 is MGHRA and CDR2 is YSYEKL. The length of the CDR3 is 16 residues. This CDR3 is CASSRSWDTNYYEQYF. The CDR3 coding sequence is TGCGCCAGCAGCCGAAGCTGGGACACAAACTACTACGAGCAGTACTTC.

The chain joins TRBV9 to TRBJ2-1; the D gene could be TRBD1 or TRBD2 (5 bases each). V was clipped by 5 bases and J by 8 bases, with 20 bases between them. The germline CDR1 and CDR2 sequences are SGDLS and YYNGEE. The CDR3 has 15 residues. CDR3 nucleotide sequence: TGTGCCAGCAGACCGACCGGGACCGCCAACGATGAGCAGTTCTTC. It is translated as CASRPTGTANDEQFF.

This chain links TRBV9 with TRBJ1-2; TRBD1 might be the D (5 bases). Trimming took 6 bases from V and 6 from J, leaving 15 bases between them. The CDR3 consists of 13 residues. Germline-derived CDR1 and CDR2 are SGDLS and YYNGEE. CDR3 sequence (DNA): TGTGCCAGCACCCTCGACGGGGGGAATGGCTACACCTTC. This encodes CASTLDGGNGYTF. The full variable domain, its missing parts supplied by reference TRBV9 and TRBJ1-2, is DSGVTQTPKHLITATGQRVTLRCSPRSGDLSVYWYQQSLDQGLQFLIQYYNGEERAKGNILERFSAQQFPDLHSELNLSSLELGDSALYFCASTLDGGNGYTFGSGTRLTVV.

The genes are TRBV18 and TRBJ1-3; unclear D gene. Trimming shortened V by 2 bases and J by 4 bases, and 6 bases separated the two germline ends. Germline V gives CDR1 KGHSH, CDR2 LQKENI. The CDR3 totals 13 residues. CDR3 residues: CASSPGPGNTIYF. The CDR3 nucleotides read TGTGCCAGCTCACCAGGGCCGGGAAACACCATATATTTT.

The V gene is TRBV19, the J gene TRBJ1-4; D might be TRBD1 (5 bases). The CDR3 consists of 15 residues. V gave up 6 bases and J gave up 0 bases, with 11 bases separating them. Germline V CDR1 and CDR2: LNHDA, SQIVND (reference sequence). The CDR3 region is CASSQGDSTNEKLFF. The CDR3 DNA sequence: TGTGCCAGTAGCCAAGGGGATTCAACTAATGAAAAACTGTTTTTT.

This clone was seen a few times. Other DNA sequences in the same sample also yield this CDR3. The chain recombines TRBV29-1 with TRBJ1-5; D remains unclear. The CDR3 extends over 12 amino acids. Trimming removed 6 bases at V and 1 base at J, with 7 bases between. The germline gives CDR1 SQVTM, CDR2 ANQGSEA. CDR3 nucleotides: TGCAGCGTGGGGTCCAGCAATCAGCCCCAGCATTTT. This sequence encodes CSVGSSNQPQHF. The full variable domain, rest sourced from reference TRBV29-1 and TRBJ1-5, is SAVISQKPSRDICQRGTSLTIQCQVDSQVTMMFWYRQQPGQSLTLIATANQGSEATYESGFVIDKFPISRPNLTFSTLTVSNMSPEDSSIYLCSVGSSNQPQHFGDGTRLSIL.

V usage is TRBV27 and J usage is TRBJ2-6; D possibly corresponds to TRBD2 (5 bases). Deletions cut 1 base from V and 3 bases from J, with 7 bases between. There are 15 residues in the CDR3. CDR1 is MNHEY, CDR2 SMNVEV, per germline (reference sequence). This CDR3 reads CASSLWAGGANVLTF. The CDR3 DNA reads as TGTGCCAGCAGTTTATGGGCGGGTGGGGCCAACGTCCTGACTTTC.

The chain is built from TRBV5-1 and TRBJ2-5, with D maybe TRBD1 (5 bases). CDR3 length: 15 residues. CDR1 and CDR2 (germline): SGHRS, YFSETQ. Trimming stripped 3 bases from V and 2 bases from J, with 14 bases between. The CDR3 sequence: CASSSGTGPQETQYF. The DNA for the CDR3 is TGCGCCAGCAGCTCGGGTACAGGCCCTCAAGAGACCCAGTACTTC.

This clone was seen a few times. The chain links TRBV14 to TRBJ2-4; 14 bases are a match to TRBD2. The CDR3 is 19 residues long. Germline V lookup: CDR1 SGHDN, CDR2 FVKESK. V lost 6 bases, J lost 5 bases, and 15 bases stayed unmatched. The CDR3 here is CASSRTDKTSGRAQNIQYF. The CDR3 region has the DNA TGTGCCAGCAGTCGGACGGACAAGACTAGCGGGAGGGCACAAAACATTCAGTACTTC. Variable domain in full (rest from reference TRBV14 and TRBJ2-4): EAGVTQFPSHSVIEKGQTVTLRCDPISGHDNLYWYRRVMGKEIKFLLHFVKESKQDESGMPNNRFLAERTGGTYSTLKVQPAELEDSGVYFCASSRTDKTSGRAQNIQYFGAGTRLSVL.

The V call is TRBV7-8, the J call TRBJ2-1; D tentatively fits TRBD1 or TRBD2 (6 bases each). Trimming removed 1 base from V and 7 bases from J, with 17 bases in between. The CDR3 contains 16 residues. Germline V CDR1 and CDR2: SGHVS, FQNEAQ. In DNA, the CDR3 is TGTGCCAGCAGCTTAGGACTAACGGGGGCGCAGAATGAGCAGTTCTTC. This gives the protein CASSLGLTGAQNEQFF. Full variable domain (rest looked up from reference TRBV7-8 and TRBJ2-1): GAGVSQSPRYKVAKRGQDVALRCDPISGHVSLFWYQQALGQGPEFLTYFQNEAQLDKSGLPSDRFFAERPEGSVSTLKIQRTQQEDSAVYLCASSLGLTGAQNEQFFGPGTRLTVL.

This clone was detected a few times. The chain is built from TRBV5-4 and TRBJ2-3, with D possibly TRBD2 on 6 matching bases. The V end lost 5 bases, the J end lost 2 bases, and 12 bases lay between the germline ends. Germline assignment: CDR1 SGHNT and CDR2 YYREEE (reference sequence). The CDR3 spans 14 residues. The CDR3 nucleotides are TGTGCCAGCAGGATGGGACTTCACACAGATACGCAGTATTTT. Protein product: CASRMGLHTDTQYF.

The chain uses TRBV4-3 and TRBJ2-5; no firm D call. CDR1 and CDR2 (germline): LGHNA, YSLEER. V lost 0 bases and J lost 5, with 7 bases in between. This CDR3 region has 13 residues. CDR3 nucleotides: TGCGCCAGCAGCCAAGATGGGCGGGAGACCCAGTACTTC. This sequence encodes CASSQDGRETQYF.

This sequence joins TRBV5-4 and TRBJ2-5; D unresolved. V lost 2 bases to trimming and J lost 2 bases, with 4 bases between them. CDR3 length: 12 amino acids. The germline CDR1 and CDR2 sequences are SGHNT and YYREEE (reference sequence). The CDR3 nucleotides read TGTGCCAGCAGCTTTTGGCAAGAGACCCAGTACTTC. Its protein is CASSFWQETQYF.

V is TRBV6-4 and J is TRBJ2-3; 8 nucleotides line up with TRBD1. The length of the CDR3 is 15 residues. Trimming at V came to 2 bases and at J to 3 bases, leaving 4 bases not matched to a gene. CDR1 is MRHNA, CDR2 SNTAGT, per germline. The CDR3 spells CASSDPGGETDTQYF. DNA for the CDR3: TGTGCCAGCAGTGACCCAGGGGGCGAAACAGATACGCAGTATTTT.

This clone was counted only a few times. J is TRBJ1-2 and V is TRBV20-1; D remains ambiguous. Per germline, CDR1 DFQATT and CDR2 SNEGSKA (reference sequence). V shed 7 bases and J shed 4 bases, with 10 bases lying between them. The CDR3 has 11 amino acids. The CDR3 loop reads CSVGRGYGYTF. The CDR3 bases are TGCAGTGTTGGCCGGGGCTATGGCTACACCTTC.

This clone was counted at least ten times. The V call is TRBV29-1, the J call TRBJ1-1; no clear D. V was trimmed by 6 bases and J by 8 bases, leaving 13 bases between them. This CDR3 is 11 amino acids long. Germline V gives CDR1 SQVTM, CDR2 ANQGSEA. The CDR3 coding sequence is TGCAGCGTCAACCACGGGCCCGAAGCTTTCTTT. Encoded protein: CSVNHGPEAFF. The full variable domain, rest sourced from reference TRBV29-1 and TRBJ1-1, is SAVISQKPSRDICQRGTSLTIQCQVDSQVTMMFWYRQQPGQSLTLIATANQGSEATYESGFVIDKFPISRPNLTFSTLTVSNMSPEDSSIYLCSVNHGPEAFFGQGTRLTVV.

The V call is TRBV25-1, the J call TRBJ1-2, with a tentative D call TRBD1 (5 bases). This CDR3 is built from 15 residues. Germline CDR1 and CDR2: MGHDK and SYGVNS. The germline V and J ends were trimmed by 3 bases and 3 bases, with 14 bases remaining between them. DNA of the CDR3: TGTGCCAGCAGTGATGTGGGGGAATCCGACTATGGCTACACCTTC. Its translation is CASSDVGESDYGYTF.

This clone was counted between two and nine times. The rearrangement links TRBV23-1 to TRBJ2-1; tentatively, D is TRBD2 (7 bases). TRBV23-1 falls under the ORF class, with uncertain function. The CDR3 is 14 amino acids. Trimming left V 7 bases short and J 9 bases short, with 19 bases between. The CDR3 loop is CASTGGPIRGEQFF. In DNA form, the CDR3 reads TGCGCCAGCACGGGGGGCCCAATAAGGGGTGAGCAGTTCTTC.

This clone was counted only a few times. This chain connects TRBV14 to TRBJ2-7; no clear D. Deletions cut 3 bases from V and 6 bases from J, with 15 bases between. The CDR3 totals 14 residues. CDR1 is SGHDN, CDR2 FVKESK, per germline. The CDR3 nucleotides are TGTGCCAGCAGCCAGGGTAGGTTCGTAAGCGAGCAGTACTTC. This encodes CASSQGRFVSEQYF. Complete variable domain (other parts from reference TRBV14 and TRBJ2-7): EAGVTQFPSHSVIEKGQTVTLRCDPISGHDNLYWYRRVMGKEIKFLLHFVKESKQDESGMPNNRFLAERTGGTYSTLKVQPAELEDSGVYFCASSQGRFVSEQYFGPGTRLTVT.

J is TRBJ2-2 and V is TRBV5-4, with 9 bases aligning to TRBD1. J lost 3 bases, V lost 1 base, and 1 base had no gene match. CDR1 and CDR2 (germline): SGHNT, YYREEE (reference sequence). There are 15 residues in the CDR3. CDR3 nucleotides: TGTGCCAGCAGCTTGCGGGACAGGGACACCGGGGAGCTGTTTTTT. Its translation: CASSLRDRDTGELFF.

This clone was picked up a small number of times. The gene calls are TRBV6-6 and TRBJ2-5; 7 positions match TRBD1. CDR1 and CDR2 from the germline V gene are MNHNY and SVGAGI (reference sequence). This CDR3 is 15 amino acids long. The trim removed 5 bases at V and 5 bases at J, leaving 11 bases unmatched. The CDR3 DNA follows: TGTGCCAGCAGTGGTTGGGACAGCCTCCGGGAGACCCAGTACTTC. Encoded protein: CASSGWDSLRETQYF.

The chain combines TRBV30 with TRBJ2-3, with a possible D match to TRBD2 (5 bases). The CDR3 sequence is 13 residues long. Per germline, CDR1 GTSNPN and CDR2 SVGIG (reference sequence). V shed 5 bases and J shed 4 bases, with 13 bases lying between them. The CDR3 bases are TGTGCCTGGTCCCGGCGGGCAGCAGATACGCAGTATTTT. This gives the protein CAWSRRAADTQYF. The entire variable domain, with the rest obtained from reference TRBV30 and TRBJ2-3, is as follows: SQTIHQWPATLVQPVGSPLSLECTVEGTSNPNLYWYRQAAGRGLQLLFYSVGIGQISSEVPQNLSASRPQDRQFILSSKKLLLSDSGFYLCAWSRRAADTQYFGPGTRLTVL.

This chain joins TRBV6-6 and TRBJ2-5; unclear D gene. The CDR3 totals 11 residues. Germline V CDR1 and CDR2: MNHNY, SVGAGI (reference sequence). V dropped 5 bases and J dropped 3 bases, with 4 bases sitting between them. The CDR3 protein is CASSPKETQYF. In DNA, the CDR3 is TGTGCCAGCAGTCCCAAAGAGACCCAGTACTTC.

The sample holds a few counts of this clone. V gene TRBV9 combines with J gene TRBJ1-6, with D possibly being TRBD1 (5 bases). The V gene lost 7 bases and the J gene lost 8 bases, with 13 bases spanning the gap. This CDR3 spans 13 amino acids. Germline loops: CDR1 SGDLS, CDR2 YYNGEE. The CDR3 loop is CASGRGWDSPLHF. The CDR3 coding sequence is TGTGCCAGCGGTAGGGGCTGGGATTCACCCCTCCACTTT.

This clone has only a few counts. The rearrangement joins TRBV4-2 to TRBJ2-5, with 9 nucleotides matching TRBD2. The CDR3 consists of 17 residues. CDR1 and CDR2 (germline): LGHNA, YNFKEQ. V shed 1 base and J 1 base; nucleotides not matched to a gene: 7. The CDR3: CASSQVYGGGAQETQYF. The DNA of the CDR3 is TGTGCCAGCAGCCAAGTTTACGGCGGGGGGGCCCAAGAGACCCAGTACTTC.